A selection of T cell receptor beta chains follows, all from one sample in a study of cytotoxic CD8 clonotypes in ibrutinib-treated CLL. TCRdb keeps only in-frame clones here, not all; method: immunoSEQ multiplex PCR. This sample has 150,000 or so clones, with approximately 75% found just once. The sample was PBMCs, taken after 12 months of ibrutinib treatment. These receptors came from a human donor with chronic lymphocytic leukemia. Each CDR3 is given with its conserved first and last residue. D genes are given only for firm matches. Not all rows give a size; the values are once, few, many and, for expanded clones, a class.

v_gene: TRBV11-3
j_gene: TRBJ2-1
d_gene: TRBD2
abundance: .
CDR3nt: TGTGCCAGCAGCTTAGTCTCTAGCGGGCGATACAATGAGCAGTTCTTC
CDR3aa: CASSLVSSGRYNEQFF

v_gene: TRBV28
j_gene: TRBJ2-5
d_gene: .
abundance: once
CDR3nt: TGTGCCAGCAGTTTGTACAGGGAAGAGACCCAGTACTTC
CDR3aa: CASSLYREETQYF

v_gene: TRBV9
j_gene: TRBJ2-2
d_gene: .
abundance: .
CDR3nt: TGTGCCAGCAGCCAGACCGGGGGGAACACCGGGGAGCTGTTTTTT
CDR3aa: CASSQTGGNTGELFF

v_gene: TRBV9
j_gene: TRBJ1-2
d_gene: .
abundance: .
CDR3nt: TGTGCCAGCAGCGTCCGGGCCCAGGGAGGCTACACCTTC
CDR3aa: CASSVRAQGGYTF

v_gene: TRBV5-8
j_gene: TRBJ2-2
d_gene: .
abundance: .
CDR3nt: TGTGCCAGCAGCTTTAAACCTAACACCGGGGAGCTGTTTTTT
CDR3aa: CASSFKPNTGELFF

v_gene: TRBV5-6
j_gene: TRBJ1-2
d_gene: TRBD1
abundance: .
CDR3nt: TGTGCCAGCAGCGCCGACAGGGGCGGTTGGGGCTACACCTTC
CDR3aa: CASSADRGGWGYTF

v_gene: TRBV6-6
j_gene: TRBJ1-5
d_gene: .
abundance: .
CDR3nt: TGTGCCAGCAGCCCCACCGGGGATAGCAATCAGCCCCAGCATTTT
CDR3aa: CASSPTGDSNQPQHF

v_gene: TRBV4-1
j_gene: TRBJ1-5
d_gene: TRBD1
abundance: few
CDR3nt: TGCGCCAGCAGCCAAGATCCTCGTCGTGGACAGGGCCCCTGGCAGCCCCAGCATTTT
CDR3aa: CASSQDPRRGQGPWQPQHF

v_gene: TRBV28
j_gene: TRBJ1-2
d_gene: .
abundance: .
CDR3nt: TGTGCCAGCAGTTTGTCTCCGGACGGGAACTATGGCTACACCTTC
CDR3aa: CASSLSPDGNYGYTF

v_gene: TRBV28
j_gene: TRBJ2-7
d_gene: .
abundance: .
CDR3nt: TGTGCCAGCAGTTTGGGGGTCTCCGAGCAGTACTTC
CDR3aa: CASSLGVSEQYF

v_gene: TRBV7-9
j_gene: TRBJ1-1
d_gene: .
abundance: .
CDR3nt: TGTGCCAGCAGCTCAAAAAATAGGGGGACTGAAGCTTTCTTT
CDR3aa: CASSSKNRGTEAFF

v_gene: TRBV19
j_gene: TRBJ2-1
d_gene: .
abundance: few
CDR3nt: TGTGCCAGTAGTATAGGGCCAGGTCACGGGGGACCCTACAATGAGCAGTTCTTC
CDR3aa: CASSIGPGHGGPYNEQFF

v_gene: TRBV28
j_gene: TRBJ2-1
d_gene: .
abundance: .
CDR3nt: TGTGCCAGCAGTTTGGCTGGTCTAGCAACCAATGAGCAGTTCTTC
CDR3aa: CASSLAGLATNEQFF

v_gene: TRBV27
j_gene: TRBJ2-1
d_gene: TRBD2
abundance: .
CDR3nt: TGTGCCAGCACCACCACCGGGACTAGCGGGGGCTACTCCTACAATGAGCAGTTCTTC
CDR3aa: CASTTTGTSGGYSYNEQFF

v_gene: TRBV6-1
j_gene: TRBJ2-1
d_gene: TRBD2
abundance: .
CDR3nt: TGTGCCAGCAGTGAAAGGACTAGCGGGAACAATGAGCAGTTCTTC
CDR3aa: CASSERTSGNNEQFF

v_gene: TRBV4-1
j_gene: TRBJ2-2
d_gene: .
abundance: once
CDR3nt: TGCGCCAGCAGCCAAGCGCAGTACACCGGGGAGCTGTTTTTT
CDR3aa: CASSQAQYTGELFF

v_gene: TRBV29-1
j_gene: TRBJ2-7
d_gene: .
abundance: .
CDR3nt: TGCAGCGTTCGAAGTCCGATACTAGCCCAGCAGTACTTC
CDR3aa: CSVRSPILAQQYF

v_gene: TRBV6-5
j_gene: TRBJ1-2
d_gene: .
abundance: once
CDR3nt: TGTGCCAGCAGTTACTCCGCACCCGTTGGACTCTACACCTTC
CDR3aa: CASSYSAPVGLYTF

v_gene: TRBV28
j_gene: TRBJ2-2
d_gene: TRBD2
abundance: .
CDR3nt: TGTGCCTACGCGACTAGCGGGGGGGTAGGAACCGGGGAGCTGTTTTTT
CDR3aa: CAYATSGGVGTGELFF

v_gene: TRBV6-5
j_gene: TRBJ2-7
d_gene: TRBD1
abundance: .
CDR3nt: TGTGCCAGCAGTTACTCACAGGGGGTACCCTACGAGCAGTACTTC
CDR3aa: CASSYSQGVPYEQYF

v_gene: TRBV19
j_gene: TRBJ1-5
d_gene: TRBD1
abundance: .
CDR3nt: TGTGCCAGTAAGGACAGGGCATCACCTAGCAATCAGCCCCAGCATTTT
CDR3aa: CASKDRASPSNQPQHF

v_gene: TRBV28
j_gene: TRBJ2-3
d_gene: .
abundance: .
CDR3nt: TGTGCCAGCAGTTTCGGCCAGTCAGGTACAGATACGCAGTATTTT
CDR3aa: CASSFGQSGTDTQYF

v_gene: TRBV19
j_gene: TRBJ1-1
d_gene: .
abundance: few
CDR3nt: TGTGCCAGTAGTATAGTCAACCTTGGAACTGAAGCTTTCTTT
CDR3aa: CASSIVNLGTEAFF

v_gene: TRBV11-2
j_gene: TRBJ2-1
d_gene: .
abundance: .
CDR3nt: TGTGCCAGCAGCTTAAGTTGGGATGAGCAGTTCTTC
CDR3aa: CASSLSWDEQFF

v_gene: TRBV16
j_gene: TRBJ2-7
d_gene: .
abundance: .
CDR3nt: TGTGCCAGCAGCCAATACGCGGGAATATACGAGCAGTACTTC
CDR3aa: CASSQYAGIYEQYF

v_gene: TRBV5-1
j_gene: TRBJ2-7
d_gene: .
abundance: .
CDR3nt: TGCGCCAGCAGCTCCTCCTCCTACGAGCAGTACTTC
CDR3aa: CASSSSSYEQYF

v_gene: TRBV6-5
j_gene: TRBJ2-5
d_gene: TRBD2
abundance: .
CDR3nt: TGTGCCAGCAGCGAACTAGCGGGAGATAGGGAGACCCAGTACTTC
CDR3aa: CASSELAGDRETQYF

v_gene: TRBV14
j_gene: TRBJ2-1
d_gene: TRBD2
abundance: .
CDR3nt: TGTGCCAGCAGCCAAGAATCTAGCGGGAGGGCCTATCAGAACGATGAGCAGTTCTTC
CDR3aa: CASSQESSGRAYQNDEQFF

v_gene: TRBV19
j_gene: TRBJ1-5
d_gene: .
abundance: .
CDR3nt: TGTGCCAGTAGTCCACCGCTGGGGAGTAGCAATCAGCCCCAGCATTTT
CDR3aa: CASSPPLGSSNQPQHF

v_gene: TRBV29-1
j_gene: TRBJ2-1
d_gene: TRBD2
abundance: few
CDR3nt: TGCAGCGTTATACAGATGACTAGCGGGAGCAATGAGCAGTTCTTC
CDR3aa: CSVIQMTSGSNEQFF

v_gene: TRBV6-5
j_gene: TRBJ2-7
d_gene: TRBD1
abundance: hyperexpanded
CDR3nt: TGTGCCAGCAGCTGGGACAGGACCAACGAGCAGTACTTC
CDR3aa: CASSWDRTNEQYF

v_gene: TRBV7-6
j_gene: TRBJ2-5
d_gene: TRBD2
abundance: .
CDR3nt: TGTGCCAGCAGCGTCTGGGCTAGCGGGGGTCAAGAGACCCAGTACTTC
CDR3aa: CASSVWASGGQETQYF